The 5 T cell receptor beta chains presented below share a single source sample, sequenced in a study of OX40 agonist ivuxolimab in advanced cancers. TCRdb keeps only in-frame clones here, not all; method: immunoSEQ multiplex PCR. The table lists approximately 82,000 clones, around four fifths of them singletons. The sample consisted of CD4+ or CD8+ T cells sorted from blood, taken in a trial of the OX40 agonist ivuxolimab. The receptors originated from an adult with an advanced solid tumor such as melanoma, head and neck, liver or kidney cancer.

This sequence joins TRBV10-3 and TRBJ2-5, with 7 bases identical to TRBD1. The V gene's germline CDR1 is ENHRY and CDR2 SYGVKD. The CDR3 loop spans 15 amino acids. V trimming: 2 bases; J trimming: 0 bases; junction bases outside the gene matches: 3. CDR3 residues: CAISETGQNQETQYF. In DNA, the CDR3 is TGTGCCATCAGTGAGACGGGACAGAACCAAGAGACCCAGTACTTC.

The chain combines TRBV19 with TRBJ2-7, with 8 bases that match TRBD1. The CDR3 length is 15 residues. Germline values: CDR1 LNHDA, CDR2 SQIVND (reference sequence). V gave up 6 bases and J gave up 0 bases; unmatched junction bases: 7. The CDR3 DNA sequence: TGTGCCAGTAGCTCCGGACAGGGAAGCTCCTACGAGCAGTACTTC. This gives the protein CASSSGQGSSYEQYF.

J is TRBJ1-5 and V is TRBV30, with 9 bases that match TRBD1. The CDR3 loop spans 15 amino acids. The V gene end was trimmed by 4 bases and the J gene end by 6 bases; junction bases not matched to a gene: 10. Germline assignment: CDR1 GTSNPN and CDR2 SVGIG (reference sequence). This CDR3 is CAWTPDRGVGQPQHF. For the CDR3, the DNA is TGTGCCTGGACCCCGGACAGGGGAGTTGGTCAGCCCCAGCATTTT. The entire variable domain, with the rest obtained from reference TRBV30 and TRBJ1-5, is as follows: SQTIHQWPATLVQPVGSPLSLECTVEGTSNPNLYWYRQAAGRGLQLLFYSVGIGQISSEVPQNLSASRPQDRQFILSSKKLLLSDSGFYLCAWTPDRGVGQPQHFGDGTRLSIL.

The rearrangement links TRBV7-6 to TRBJ2-3, with D perhaps matching TRBD2 (6 bases). Trimming pared 5 bases from V and 0 bases from J, leaving 24 bases between. The germline V gene has CDR1 SGHVS and CDR2 FNYEAQ. The CDR3 is made up of 19 amino acids. The CDR3 here is CASSKREAAAISSTDTQYF. The DNA for the CDR3 is TGTGCCAGCAGCAAAAGGGAGGCAGCAGCTATTTCTAGCACAGATACGCAGTATTTT.

The chain recombines TRBV19 with TRBJ1-2; tentatively, D is TRBD1 (5 bases). Trimming left V 3 bases short and J 2 bases short, with 13 bases between. This CDR3 has 15 residues. Per the germline V gene, CDR1 is LNHDA and CDR2 is SQIVND (reference sequence). For the CDR3, the DNA is TGTGCCAGTAGTATCCCCGGGGCCGTAAACTATGGCTACACCTTC. Protein: CASSIPGAVNYGYTF.